This TCR beta chain emerged from a study of T cell repertoires in cytomegalovirus infection. Turning to the study itself: Public TCR beta signatures indicated both CMV infection and matching HLA type.

Study results and limitations: HLA-C-restricted CMV clonotypes gave the most frequent clonotype in two of eight donors. Frequencies of public TCR beta families were cumulated, and this identified carriers of CMV plus the relevant HLA.

This clonotype was observed at least ten times. Antigen specificity is unknown. MiXCR, run by TCRdb on the reads, gives a single entry per CDR3 protein. The table lists about 360,000 distinct CDR3 sequences, around a sixth of them singletons. Sequenced: PBMCs. This clonotype was sampled from a human donor in good health (CMV status not recorded). Some clones in this sample may be carry-over from other donors' samples.

The CDR3 is CASSIVRLDPTGELFF. In DNA form, the CDR3 reads TGTGCCAGTAGTATAGTGAGGCTAGATCCCACCGGGGAGCTGTTTTTT. The V gene is TRBV19, the J gene TRBJ2-2; D is unresolved. Germline V gene data show CDR1 as LNHDA and CDR2 as SQIVND (reference sequence). V dropped 1 base and J dropped 4 bases, with 13 bases sitting between them. CDR3 length equals 16 residues.